This TCR beta chain comes out of a study of human T cells and chemical hapten exposure. The CDR3 totals 13 residues. Germline lookup yields CDR1 MDHEN and CDR2 SYDVKM. J lost 0 bases, V lost 8 bases, and 4 bases had no gene match. Via MiXCR, TCRdb re-called the RACE reads, giving one row per CDR3 protein. This table has about 180,000 distinct CDR3 sequences, more than 25% appearing once. This clonotype was counted at least ten times. The sample's time point: pre-sensitization, week 0. This sample's treatment: therapeutic diphenylcyclopropenone sensitization with weekly scalp DPC. The chain links TRBV28 to TRBJ2-7; 7 nucleotides align to TRBD1. The sample here was whole blood, taken in connection with sensitization to the hapten diphenylcyclopropenone (DPC). The sequence was collected from a woman between 25 and 40 years old with alopecia areata. Some clones in this sample may be carry-over from other donors' samples. Here the CDR3 DNA reads TGTGCCAGCCAGACAGGGCTCTCCTACGAGCAGTACTTC. It yields the protein CASQTGLSYEQYF.